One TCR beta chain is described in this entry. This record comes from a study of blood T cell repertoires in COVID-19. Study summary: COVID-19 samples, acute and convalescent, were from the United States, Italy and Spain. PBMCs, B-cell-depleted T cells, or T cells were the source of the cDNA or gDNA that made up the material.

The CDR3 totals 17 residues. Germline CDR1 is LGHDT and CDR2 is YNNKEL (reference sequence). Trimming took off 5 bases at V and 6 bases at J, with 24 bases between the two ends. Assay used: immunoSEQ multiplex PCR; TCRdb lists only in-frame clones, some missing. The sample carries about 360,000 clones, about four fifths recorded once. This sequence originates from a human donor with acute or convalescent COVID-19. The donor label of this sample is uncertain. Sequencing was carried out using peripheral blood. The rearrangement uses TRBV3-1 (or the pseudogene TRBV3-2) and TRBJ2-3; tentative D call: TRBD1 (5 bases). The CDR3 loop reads CASSSPGSEPVGDTQYF. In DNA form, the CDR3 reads TGTGCCAGCAGCAGTCCAGGGTCGGAACCTGTTGGGGATACGCAGTATTTT.